The sequence of this T cell receptor (beta chain) was determined in a study of monozygotic twins with cystic fibrosis. Study background: Libraries were built from 2.5 to 3.5 micrograms of fragmented DNA using roughly 15 PCR cycles. Findings and caveats of the study: No link emerged between shared CDR3 counts and age, concordance or severity.

Note on this clone: Its antigen is still unknown.

The protocol was immunoSEQ multiplex PCR, while the TCRdb copy is restricted to in-frame clones and leaves out a portion. This table holds some 35,000 clones, roughly 66% found once. The sample taken for sequencing was blood. This TCR was sampled from a girl aged 5-17 years with cystic fibrosis.

The CDR3 here is CASSELGPRDTEAFF. The CDR3 DNA is TGTGCCAGCAGTGAATTAGGGCCCAGGGACACTGAAGCTTTCTTT. J is TRBJ1-1 and V is TRBV25-1, with D possibly matching TRBD1 (5 bases). The V gene lost 1 base and the J gene lost 3 bases, with 12 bases spanning the gap. CDR3 length: 15 amino acids. CDR1 MGHDK and CDR2 SYGVNS come from the germline V gene.